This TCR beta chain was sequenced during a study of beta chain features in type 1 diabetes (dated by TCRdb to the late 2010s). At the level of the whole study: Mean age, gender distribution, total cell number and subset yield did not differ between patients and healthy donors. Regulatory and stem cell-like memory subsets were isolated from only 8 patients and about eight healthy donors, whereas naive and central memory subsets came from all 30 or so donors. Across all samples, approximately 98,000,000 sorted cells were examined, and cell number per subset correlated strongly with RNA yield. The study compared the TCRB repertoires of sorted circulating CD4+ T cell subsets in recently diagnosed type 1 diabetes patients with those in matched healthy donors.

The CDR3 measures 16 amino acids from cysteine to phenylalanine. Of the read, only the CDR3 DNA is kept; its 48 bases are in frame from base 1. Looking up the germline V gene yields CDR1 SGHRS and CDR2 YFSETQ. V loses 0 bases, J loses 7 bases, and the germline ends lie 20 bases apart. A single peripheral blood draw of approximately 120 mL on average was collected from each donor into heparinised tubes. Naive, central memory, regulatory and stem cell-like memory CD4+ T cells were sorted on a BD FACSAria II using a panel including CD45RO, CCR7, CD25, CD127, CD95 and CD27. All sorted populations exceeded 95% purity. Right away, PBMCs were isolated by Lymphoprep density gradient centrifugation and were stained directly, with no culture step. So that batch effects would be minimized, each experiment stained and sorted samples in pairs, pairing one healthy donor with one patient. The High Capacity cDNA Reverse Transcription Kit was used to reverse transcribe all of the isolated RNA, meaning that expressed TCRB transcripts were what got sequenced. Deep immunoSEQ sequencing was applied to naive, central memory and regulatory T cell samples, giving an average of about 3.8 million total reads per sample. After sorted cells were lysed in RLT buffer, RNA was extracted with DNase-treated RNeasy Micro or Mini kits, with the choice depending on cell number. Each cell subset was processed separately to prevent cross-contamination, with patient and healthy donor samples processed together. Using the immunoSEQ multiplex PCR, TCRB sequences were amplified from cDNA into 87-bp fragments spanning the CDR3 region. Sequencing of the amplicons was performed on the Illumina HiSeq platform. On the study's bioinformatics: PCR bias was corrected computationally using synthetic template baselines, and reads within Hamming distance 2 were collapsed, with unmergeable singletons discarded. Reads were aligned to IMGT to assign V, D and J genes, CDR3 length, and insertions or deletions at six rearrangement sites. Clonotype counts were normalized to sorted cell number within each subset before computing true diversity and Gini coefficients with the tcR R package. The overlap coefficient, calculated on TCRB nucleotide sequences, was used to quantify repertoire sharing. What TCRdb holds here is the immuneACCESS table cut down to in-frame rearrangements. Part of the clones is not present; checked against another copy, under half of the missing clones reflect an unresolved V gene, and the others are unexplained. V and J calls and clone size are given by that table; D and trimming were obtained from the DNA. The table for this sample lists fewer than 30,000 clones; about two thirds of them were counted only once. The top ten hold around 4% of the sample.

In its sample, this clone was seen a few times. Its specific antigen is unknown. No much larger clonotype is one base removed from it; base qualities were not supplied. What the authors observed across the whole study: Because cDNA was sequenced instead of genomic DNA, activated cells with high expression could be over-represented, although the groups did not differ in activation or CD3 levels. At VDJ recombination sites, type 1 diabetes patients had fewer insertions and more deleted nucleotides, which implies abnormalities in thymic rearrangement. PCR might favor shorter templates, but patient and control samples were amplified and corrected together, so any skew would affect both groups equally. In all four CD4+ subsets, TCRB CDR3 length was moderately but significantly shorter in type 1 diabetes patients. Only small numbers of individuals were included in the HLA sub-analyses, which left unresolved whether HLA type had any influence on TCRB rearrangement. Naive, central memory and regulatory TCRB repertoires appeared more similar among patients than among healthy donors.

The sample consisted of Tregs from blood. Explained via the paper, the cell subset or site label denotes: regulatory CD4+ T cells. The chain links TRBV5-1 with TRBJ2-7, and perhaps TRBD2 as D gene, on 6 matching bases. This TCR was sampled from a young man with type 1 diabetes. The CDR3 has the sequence CASSLGRGAATGEQYF. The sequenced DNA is TGCGCCAGCAGCTTGGGCCGCGGGGCCGCGACGGGTGAGCAGTACTTC. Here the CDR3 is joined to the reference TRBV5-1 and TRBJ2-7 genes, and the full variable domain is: KAGVTQTPRYLIKTRGQQVTLSCSPISGHRSVSWYQQTPGQGLQFLFEYFSETQRNKGNFPGRFSGRQFSNSRSEMNVSTLELGDSALYLCASSLGRGAATGEQYFGPGTRLTVT.